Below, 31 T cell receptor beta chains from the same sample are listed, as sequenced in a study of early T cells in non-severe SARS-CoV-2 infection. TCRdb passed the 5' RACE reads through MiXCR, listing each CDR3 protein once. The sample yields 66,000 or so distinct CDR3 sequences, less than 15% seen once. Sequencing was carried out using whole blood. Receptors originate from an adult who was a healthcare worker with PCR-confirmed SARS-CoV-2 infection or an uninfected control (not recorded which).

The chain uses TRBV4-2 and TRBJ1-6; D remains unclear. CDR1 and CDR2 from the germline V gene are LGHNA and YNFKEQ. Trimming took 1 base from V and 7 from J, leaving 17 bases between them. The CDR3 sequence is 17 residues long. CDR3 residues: CASSQVGAKPPNSPLHF. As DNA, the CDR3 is TGTGCCAGCAGCCAAGTCGGTGCTAAGCCGCCCAATTCACCCCTCCACTTT.

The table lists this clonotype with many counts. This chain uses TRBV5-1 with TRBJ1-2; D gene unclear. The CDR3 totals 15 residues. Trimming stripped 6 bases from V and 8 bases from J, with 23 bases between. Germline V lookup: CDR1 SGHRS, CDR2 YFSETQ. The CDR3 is CASTDFPGPGGGYTF. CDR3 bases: TGCGCCAGCACCGATTTTCCCGGGCCAGGCGGAGGCTACACCTTC.

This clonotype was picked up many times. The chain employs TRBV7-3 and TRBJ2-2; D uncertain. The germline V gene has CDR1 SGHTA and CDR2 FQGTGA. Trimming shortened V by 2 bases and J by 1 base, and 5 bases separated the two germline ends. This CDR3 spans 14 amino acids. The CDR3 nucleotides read TGTGCCAGCAGCTTAGTCGGGAACACCGGGGAGCTGTTTTTT. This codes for CASSLVGNTGELFF.

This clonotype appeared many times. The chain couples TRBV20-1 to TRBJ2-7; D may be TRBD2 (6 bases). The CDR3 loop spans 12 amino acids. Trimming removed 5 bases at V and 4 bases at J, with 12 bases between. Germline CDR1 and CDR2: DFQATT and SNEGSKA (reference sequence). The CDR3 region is CSASMGGYEQYF. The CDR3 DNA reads TGCAGTGCTTCCATGGGGGGTTACGAGCAGTACTTC.

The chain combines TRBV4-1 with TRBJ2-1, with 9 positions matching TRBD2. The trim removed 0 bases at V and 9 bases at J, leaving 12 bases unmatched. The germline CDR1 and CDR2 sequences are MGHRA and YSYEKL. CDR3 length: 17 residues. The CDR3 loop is CASSQDHLAGGLGEQFF. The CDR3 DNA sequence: TGCGCCAGCAGCCAAGACCACCTCGCGGGAGGGCTCGGTGAGCAGTTCTTC.

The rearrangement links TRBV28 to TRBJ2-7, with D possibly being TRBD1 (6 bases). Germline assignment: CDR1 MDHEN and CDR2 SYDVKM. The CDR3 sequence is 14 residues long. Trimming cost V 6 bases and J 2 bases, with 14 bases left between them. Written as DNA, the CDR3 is TGTGCCAGCAGCAAATCCGGGACACCCTACGAGCAGTACTTC. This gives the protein CASSKSGTPYEQYF. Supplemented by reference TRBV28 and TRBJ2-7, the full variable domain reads DVKVTQSSRYLVKRTGEKVFLECVQDMDHENMFWYRQDPGLGLRLIYFSYDVKMKEKGDIPEGYSVSREKKERFSLILESASTNQTSMYLCASSKSGTPYEQYFGPGTRLTVT.

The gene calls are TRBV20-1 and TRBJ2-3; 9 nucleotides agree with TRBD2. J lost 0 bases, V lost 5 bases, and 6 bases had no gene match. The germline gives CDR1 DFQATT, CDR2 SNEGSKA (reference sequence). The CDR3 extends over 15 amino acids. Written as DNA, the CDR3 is TGCAGTGCTCCCGGGACTAGCAGTAGCACAGATACGCAGTATTTT. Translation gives CSAPGTSSSTDTQYF.

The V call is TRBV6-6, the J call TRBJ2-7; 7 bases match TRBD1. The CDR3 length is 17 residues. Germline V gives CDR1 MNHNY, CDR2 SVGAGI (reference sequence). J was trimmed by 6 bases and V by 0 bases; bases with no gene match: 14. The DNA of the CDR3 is TGTGCCAGCAGTTACTCCCCTCTACACAGGGGATCGGTCGAGCAGTACTTC. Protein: CASSYSPLHRGSVEQYF.

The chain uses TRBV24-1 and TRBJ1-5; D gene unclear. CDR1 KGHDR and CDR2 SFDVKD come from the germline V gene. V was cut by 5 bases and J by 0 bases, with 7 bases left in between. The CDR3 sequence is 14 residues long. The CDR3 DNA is TGTGCCACCAGTGCGGCACTTAGCAATCAGCCCCAGCATTTT. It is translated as CATSAALSNQPQHF.

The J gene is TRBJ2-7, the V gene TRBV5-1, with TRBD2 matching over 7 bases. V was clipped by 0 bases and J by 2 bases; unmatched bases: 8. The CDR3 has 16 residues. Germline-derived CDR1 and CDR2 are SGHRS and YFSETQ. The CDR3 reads CASSLGRASGTYEQYF. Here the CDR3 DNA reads TGCGCCAGCAGCTTGGGGAGGGCCAGCGGGACCTACGAGCAGTACTTC.

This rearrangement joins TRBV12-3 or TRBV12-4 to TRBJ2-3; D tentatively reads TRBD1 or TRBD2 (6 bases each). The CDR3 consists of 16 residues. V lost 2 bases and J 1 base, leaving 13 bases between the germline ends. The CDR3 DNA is TGTGCCAGCAGTTTATGGGGGGCTACCGGCACAGATACGCAGTATTTT. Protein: CASSLWGATGTDTQYF.

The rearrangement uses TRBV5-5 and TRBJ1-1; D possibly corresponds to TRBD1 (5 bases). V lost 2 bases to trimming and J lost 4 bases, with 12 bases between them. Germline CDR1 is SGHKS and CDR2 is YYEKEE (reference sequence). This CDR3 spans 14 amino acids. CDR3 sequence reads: CASSLETRVTEAFF. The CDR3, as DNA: TGTGCCAGCAGCTTAGAAACCAGGGTCACTGAAGCTTTCTTT. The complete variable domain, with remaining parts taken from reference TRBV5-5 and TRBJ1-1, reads DAGVTQSPTHLIKTRGQQVTLRCSPISGHKSVSWYQQVLGQGPQFIFQYYEKEERGRGNFPDRFSARQFPNYSSELNVNALLLGDSALYLCASSLETRVTEAFFGQGTRLTVV.

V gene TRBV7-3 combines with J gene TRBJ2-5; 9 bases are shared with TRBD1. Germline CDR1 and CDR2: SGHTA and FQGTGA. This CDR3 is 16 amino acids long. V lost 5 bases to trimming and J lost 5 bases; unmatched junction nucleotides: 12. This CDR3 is CASSRFRDRERETQYF. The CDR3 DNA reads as TGTGCCAGCAGCCGTTTTCGGGACAGGGAGCGGGAGACCCAGTACTTC.

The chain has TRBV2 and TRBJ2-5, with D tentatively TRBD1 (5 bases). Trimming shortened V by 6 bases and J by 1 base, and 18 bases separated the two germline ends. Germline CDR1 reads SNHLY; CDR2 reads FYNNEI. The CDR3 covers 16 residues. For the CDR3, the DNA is TGTGCCAGCAGCCATCCGGGCCAGGGCTTCCAAGAGACCCAGTACTTC. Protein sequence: CASSHPGQGFQETQYF.

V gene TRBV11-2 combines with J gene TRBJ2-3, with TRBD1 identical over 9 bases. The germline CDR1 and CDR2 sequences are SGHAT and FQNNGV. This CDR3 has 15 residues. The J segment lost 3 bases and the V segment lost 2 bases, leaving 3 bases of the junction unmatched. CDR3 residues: CASSLQTGGTDTQYF. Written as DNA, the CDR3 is TGTGCCAGCAGCTTACAGACAGGGGGGACAGATACGCAGTATTTT.

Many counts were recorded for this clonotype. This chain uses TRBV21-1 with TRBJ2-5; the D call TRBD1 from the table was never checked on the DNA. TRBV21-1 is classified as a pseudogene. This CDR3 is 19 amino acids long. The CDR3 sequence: CASSTTPTGGHRRQETQYF. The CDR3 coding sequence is TGTGCCAGCAGCACGACCCCGACAGGGGGGCACAGGCGACAAGAGACCCAGTACTTC.

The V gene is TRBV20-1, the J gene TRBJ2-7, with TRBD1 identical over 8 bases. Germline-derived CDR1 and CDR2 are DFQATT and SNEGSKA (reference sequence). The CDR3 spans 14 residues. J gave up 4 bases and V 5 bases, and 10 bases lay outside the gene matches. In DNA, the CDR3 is TGCAGTGCTGAATCCGGGACAGGTAGTTACGAGCAGTACTTC. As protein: CSAESGTGSYEQYF.

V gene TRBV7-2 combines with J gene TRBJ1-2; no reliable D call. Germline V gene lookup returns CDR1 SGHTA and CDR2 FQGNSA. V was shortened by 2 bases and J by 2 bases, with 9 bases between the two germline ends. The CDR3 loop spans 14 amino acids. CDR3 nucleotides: TGTGCCAGCAGCTTAAATCTGGGGAACTATGGCTACACCTTC. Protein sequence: CASSLNLGNYGYTF.

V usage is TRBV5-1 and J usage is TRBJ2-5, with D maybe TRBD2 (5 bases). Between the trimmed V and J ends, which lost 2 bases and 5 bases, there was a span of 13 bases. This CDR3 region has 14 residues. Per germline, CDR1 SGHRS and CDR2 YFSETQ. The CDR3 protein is CASSLLGGEETQYF. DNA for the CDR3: TGCGCCAGCAGCTTACTCGGAGGCGAGGAGACCCAGTACTTC. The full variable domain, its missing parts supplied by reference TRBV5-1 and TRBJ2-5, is KAGVTQTPRYLIKTRGQQVTLSCSPISGHRSVSWYQQTPGQGLQFLFEYFSETQRNKGNFPGRFSGRQFSNSRSEMNVSTLELGDSALYLCASSLLGGEETQYFGPGTRLLVL.

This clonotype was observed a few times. In DNA form, the CDR3 reads TGTGCCAGCAGTTTGGGGACACGGGGCTACACCTTC. Translation gives CASSLGTRGYTF. The chain couples TRBV28 to TRBJ1-2, with D tentatively TRBD1 (6 bases). This CDR3 contains 12 residues. Trimming cost V 3 bases and J 8 bases, with 10 bases left between them. Germline lookup yields CDR1 MDHEN and CDR2 SYDVKM.

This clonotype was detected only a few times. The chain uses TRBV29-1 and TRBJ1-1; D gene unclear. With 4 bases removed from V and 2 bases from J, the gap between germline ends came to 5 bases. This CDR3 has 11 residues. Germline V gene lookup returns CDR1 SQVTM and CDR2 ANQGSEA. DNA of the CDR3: TGCAGCGTTGGGGTAAACACTGAAGCTTTCTTT. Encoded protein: CSVGVNTEAFF. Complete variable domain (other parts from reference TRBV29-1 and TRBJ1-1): SAVISQKPSRDICQRGTSLTIQCQVDSQVTMMFWYRQQPGQSLTLIATANQGSEATYESGFVIDKFPISRPNLTFSTLTVSNMSPEDSSIYLCSVGVNTEAFFGQGTRLTVV.

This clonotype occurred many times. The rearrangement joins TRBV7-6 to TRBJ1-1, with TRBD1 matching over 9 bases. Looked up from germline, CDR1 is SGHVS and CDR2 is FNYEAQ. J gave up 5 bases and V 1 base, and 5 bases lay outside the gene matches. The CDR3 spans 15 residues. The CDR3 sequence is CASSLEPGTGTEAFF. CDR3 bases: TGTGCCAGCAGCTTAGAACCGGGGACAGGGACTGAAGCTTTCTTT.

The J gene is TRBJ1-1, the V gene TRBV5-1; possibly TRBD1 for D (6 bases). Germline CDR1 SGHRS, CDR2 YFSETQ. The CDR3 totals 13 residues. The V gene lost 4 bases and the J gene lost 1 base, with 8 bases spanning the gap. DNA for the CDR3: TGCGCCAGCAGCCGGACAGAGAACACTGAAGCTTTCTTT. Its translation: CASSRTENTEAFF.

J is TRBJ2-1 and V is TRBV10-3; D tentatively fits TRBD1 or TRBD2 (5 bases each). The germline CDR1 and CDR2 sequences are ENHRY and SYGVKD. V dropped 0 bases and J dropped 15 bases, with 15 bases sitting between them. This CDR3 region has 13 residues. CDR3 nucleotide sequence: TGTGCCATCAGTGAGTCGGGACCAGAGGAGAGGTTCTTC. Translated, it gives CAISESGPEERFF.

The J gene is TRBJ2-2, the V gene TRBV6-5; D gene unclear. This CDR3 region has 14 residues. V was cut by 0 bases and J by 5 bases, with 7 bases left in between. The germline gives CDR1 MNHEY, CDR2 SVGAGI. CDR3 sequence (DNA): TGTGCCAGCAGTTACTCGAGGCTTACCGGGGAGCTGTTTTTT. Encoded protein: CASSYSRLTGELFF.

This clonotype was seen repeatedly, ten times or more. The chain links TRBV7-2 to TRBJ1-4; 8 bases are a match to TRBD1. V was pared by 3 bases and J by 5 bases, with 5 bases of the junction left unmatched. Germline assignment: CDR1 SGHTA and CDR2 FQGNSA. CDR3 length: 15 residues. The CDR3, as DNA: TGTGCCAGCAGCTTGAACAGGGGGAAAAATGAAAAACTGTTTTTT. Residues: CASSLNRGKNEKLFF.

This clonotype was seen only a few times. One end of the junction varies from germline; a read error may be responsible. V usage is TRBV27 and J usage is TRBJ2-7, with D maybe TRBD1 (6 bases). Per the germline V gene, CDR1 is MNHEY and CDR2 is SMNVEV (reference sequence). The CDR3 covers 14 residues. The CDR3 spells CASRFQGYSDEQYF. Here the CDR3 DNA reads TGTGCCAGCAGATTTCAGGGGTACTCCGACGAGCAGTACTTC.

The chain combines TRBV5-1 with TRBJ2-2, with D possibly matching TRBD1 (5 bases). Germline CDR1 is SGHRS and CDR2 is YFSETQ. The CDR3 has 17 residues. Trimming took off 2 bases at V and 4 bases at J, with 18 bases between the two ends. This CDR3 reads CASSFQVQGASTGELFF. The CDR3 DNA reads TGCGCCAGCAGCTTCCAGGTACAAGGGGCTAGCACCGGGGAGCTGTTTTTT.

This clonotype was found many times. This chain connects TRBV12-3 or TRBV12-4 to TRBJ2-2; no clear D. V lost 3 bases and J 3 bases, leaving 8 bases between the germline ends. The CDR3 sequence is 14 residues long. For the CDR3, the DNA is TGTGCCAGCAGTTTTTCCGGGTACACCGGGGAGCTGTTTTTT. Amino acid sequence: CASSFSGYTGELFF.

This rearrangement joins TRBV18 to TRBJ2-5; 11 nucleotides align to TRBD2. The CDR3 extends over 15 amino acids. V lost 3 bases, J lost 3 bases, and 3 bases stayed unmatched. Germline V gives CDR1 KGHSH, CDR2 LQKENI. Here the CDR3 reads CASSPRLAGKETQYF. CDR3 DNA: TGTGCCAGCTCACCGAGACTAGCGGGGAAAGAGACCCAGTACTTC.

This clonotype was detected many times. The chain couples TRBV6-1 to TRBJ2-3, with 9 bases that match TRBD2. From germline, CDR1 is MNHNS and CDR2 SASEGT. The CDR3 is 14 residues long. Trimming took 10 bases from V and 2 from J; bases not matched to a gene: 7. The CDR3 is CANSPSGATDTQYF. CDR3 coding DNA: TGTGCCAACTCTCCTAGCGGGGCCACAGATACGCAGTATTTT.